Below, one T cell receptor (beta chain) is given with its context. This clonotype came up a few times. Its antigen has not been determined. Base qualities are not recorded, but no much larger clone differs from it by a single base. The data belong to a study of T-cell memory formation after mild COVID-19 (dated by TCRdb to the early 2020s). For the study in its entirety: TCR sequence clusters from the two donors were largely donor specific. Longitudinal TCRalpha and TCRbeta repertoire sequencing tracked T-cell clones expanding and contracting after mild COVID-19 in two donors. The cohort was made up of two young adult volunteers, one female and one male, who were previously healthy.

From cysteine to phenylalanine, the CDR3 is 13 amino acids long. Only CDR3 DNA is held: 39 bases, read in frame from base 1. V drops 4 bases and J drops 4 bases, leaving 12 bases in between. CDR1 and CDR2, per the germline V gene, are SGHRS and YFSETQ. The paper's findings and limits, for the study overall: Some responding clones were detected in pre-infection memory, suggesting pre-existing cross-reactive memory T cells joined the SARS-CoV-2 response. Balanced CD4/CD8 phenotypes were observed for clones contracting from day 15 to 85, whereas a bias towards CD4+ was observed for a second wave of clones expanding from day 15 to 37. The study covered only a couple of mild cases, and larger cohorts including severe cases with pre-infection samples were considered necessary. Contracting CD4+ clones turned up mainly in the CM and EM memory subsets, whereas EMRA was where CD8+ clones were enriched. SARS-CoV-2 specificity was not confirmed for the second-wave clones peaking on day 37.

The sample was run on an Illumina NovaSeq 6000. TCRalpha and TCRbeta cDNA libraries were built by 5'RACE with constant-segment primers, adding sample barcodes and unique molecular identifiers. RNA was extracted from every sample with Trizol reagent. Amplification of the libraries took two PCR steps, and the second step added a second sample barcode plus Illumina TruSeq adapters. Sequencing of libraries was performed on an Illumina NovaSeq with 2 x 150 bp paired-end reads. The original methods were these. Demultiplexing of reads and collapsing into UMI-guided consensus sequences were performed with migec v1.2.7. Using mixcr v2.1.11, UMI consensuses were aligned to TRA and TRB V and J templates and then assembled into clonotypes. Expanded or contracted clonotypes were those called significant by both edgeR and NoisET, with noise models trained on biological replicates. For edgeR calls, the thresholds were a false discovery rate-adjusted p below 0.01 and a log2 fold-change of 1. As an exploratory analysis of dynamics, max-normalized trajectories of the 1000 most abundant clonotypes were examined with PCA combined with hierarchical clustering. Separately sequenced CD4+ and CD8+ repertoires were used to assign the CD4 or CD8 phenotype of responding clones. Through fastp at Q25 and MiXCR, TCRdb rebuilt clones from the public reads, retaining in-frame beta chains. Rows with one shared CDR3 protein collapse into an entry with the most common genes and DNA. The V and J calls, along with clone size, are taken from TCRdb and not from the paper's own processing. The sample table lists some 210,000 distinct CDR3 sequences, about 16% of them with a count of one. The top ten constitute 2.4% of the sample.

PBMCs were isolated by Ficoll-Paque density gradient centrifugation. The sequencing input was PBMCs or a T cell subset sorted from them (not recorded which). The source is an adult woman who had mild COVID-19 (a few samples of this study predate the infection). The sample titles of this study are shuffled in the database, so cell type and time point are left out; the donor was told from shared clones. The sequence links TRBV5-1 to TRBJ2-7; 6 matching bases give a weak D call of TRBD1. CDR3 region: CASSIGQFYEQYF. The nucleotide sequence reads TGCGCCAGCAGCATAGGACAGTTTTACGAGCAGTACTTC.